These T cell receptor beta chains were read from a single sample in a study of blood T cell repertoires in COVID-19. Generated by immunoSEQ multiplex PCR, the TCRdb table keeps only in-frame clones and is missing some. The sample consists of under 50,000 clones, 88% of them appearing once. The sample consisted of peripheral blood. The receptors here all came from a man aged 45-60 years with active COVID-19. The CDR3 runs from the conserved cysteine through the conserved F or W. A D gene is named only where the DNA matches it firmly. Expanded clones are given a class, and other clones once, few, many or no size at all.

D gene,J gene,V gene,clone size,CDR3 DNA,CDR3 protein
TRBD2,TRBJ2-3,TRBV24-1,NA,TGTGCCACCGGCGTGGCGGGGGTAGTCACAGATACGCAGTATTTT,CATGVAGVVTDTQYF
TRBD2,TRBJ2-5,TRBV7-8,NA,TGTGCCAGCAGCCACGCCAGCGGGGGGTCAAACGAAATAGAGACCCAGTACTTC,CASSHASGGSNEIETQYF
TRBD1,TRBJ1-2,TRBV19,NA,TGTGCCAGTAGTTTCACCGGGACAGGGGAAATCGGGGGCTACACCTTC,CASSFTGTGEIGGYTF
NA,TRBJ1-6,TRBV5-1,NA,TGCGCCAGCAGCTTCGAACCTCAGTCGAGGAATTCACCCCTCCACTTT,CASSFEPQSRNSPLHF
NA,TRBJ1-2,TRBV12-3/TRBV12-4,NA,TGTGCCAGCAGTTTAAGCAGAGGGGGCTACACCTTC,CASSLSRGGYTF
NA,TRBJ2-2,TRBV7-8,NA,TGTGCCAGCACGACAGTTAACGGGGAGCTGTTTTTT,CASTTVNGELFF
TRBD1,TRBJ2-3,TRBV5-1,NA,TGCGCCAGCAGCTCGACAGGGTATGAAGATACGCAGTATTTT,CASSSTGYEDTQYF
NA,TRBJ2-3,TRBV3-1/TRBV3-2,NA,TGTGCCAGCAGCCGATCGGGGGATACGCAGTATTTT,CASSRSGDTQYF
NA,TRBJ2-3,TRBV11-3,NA,TGTGCCAGCAGCCTTAGCGGAACAGATACGCAGTATTTT,CASSLSGTDTQYF
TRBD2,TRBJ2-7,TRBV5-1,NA,TGCGCCAGCAGCTTGGTAGCGGGAGGGCCGGACGAGCAGTACTTC,CASSLVAGGPDEQYF
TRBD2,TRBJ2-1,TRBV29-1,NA,TGCAGCGGGACCGGGACTAGCCCAAATGAGCAGTTCTTC,CSGTGTSPNEQFF
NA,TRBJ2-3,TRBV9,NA,TGTGCCAGCAGCGTAGGCGGAAATTGGGGCACAGATACGCAGTATTTT,CASSVGGNWGTDTQYF
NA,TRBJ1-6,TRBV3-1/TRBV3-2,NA,TGTGCCAGCAGCCCACCGGGGGTAAATTCACCCCTCCACTTT,CASSPPGVNSPLHF
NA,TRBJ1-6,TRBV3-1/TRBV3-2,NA,TGTGCCAGCAGCCAGGGACTCATCAATTCACCCCTCCACTTT,CASSQGLINSPLHF
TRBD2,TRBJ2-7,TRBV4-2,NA,TGTGCCAGCAGCCAAGTGACTAGCGGGGGGTACGAGCAGTACTTC,CASSQVTSGGYEQYF
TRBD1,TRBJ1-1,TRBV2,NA,TGTGCCAGCAGCGGGACAGTTTACACTGAAGCTTTCTTT,CASSGTVYTEAFF
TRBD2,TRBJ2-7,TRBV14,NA,TGTGCCAGCAGCCAGCGGGGGACTCTAACCTACGAGCAGTACTTC,CASSQRGTLTYEQYF
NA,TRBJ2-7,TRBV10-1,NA,TGCGCCAGCAGACCGGACGGGAGCTCCTACGAGCAGTACTTC,CASRPDGSSYEQYF
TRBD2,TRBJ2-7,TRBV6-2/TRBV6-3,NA,TGTGCCAGCAGTTACTCGTCTAGCGGGCCCTCCTACGAGCAGTACTTC,CASSYSSSGPSYEQYF
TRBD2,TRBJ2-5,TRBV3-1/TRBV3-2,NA,TGTGCCAGCACGAGAAGGGCTAGCGGGGGTTTGGGGGAGACCCAGTACTTC,CASTRRASGGLGETQYF
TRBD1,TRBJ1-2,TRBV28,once,TGTGCCAGCGCCGGGACAGGGGTTTTTTATGGCTACACCTTC,CASAGTGVFYGYTF
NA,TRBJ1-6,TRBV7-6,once,TGTGCCAGCAGCCGCAGTCATACGGAGAATTCACCCCTCCACTTT,CASSRSHTENSPLHF
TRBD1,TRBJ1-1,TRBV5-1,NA,TGCGCCAGCAGCTTAGCGACAGGGGGAGGCACTGAAGCTTTCTTT,CASSLATGGGTEAFF
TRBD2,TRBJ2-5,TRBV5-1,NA,TGCGCCAGCAGCCTCGGGGGGGCCGGGCAAGAGACCCAGTACTTC,CASSLGGAGQETQYF
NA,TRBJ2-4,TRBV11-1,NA,TGTGCCAGCAGCCCCGGGAAGGCGGCCAAAAACATTCAGTACTTC,CASSPGKAAKNIQYF
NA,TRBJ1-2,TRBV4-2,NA,TGTGCCAGCAGCCAAGAGGTATCATCTGGGGCAAATGGCTACACCTTC,CASSQEVSSGANGYTF
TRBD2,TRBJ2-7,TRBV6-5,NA,TGTGCCAGCAGGACCGGGGGGACCCACGACGAGCAGTACTTC,CASRTGGTHDEQYF
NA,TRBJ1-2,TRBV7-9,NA,TGTGCCAGCAGCTTTACAGAAGATGGCTACACCTTC,CASSFTEDGYTF
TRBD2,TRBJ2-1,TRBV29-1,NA,TGCAGCGTCCGACTAGCGGGGGGACTAAGCTCCTACAATGAGCAGTTCTTC,CSVRLAGGLSSYNEQFF
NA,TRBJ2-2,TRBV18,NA,TGTGCCAGCTCAACACAGGGGAGGGACACCGGGGAGCTGTTTTTT,CASSTQGRDTGELFF
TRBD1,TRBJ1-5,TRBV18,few,TGTGCCAGCTCACCAGGGACAGGTGTCGCGCCCCAGCATTTT,CASSPGTGVAPQHF
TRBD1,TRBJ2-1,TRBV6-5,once,TGTGCCAGCAGTACCGGGACAGGGGTATACAATGAGCAGTTCTTC,CASSTGTGVYNEQFF
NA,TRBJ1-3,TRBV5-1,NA,TGCGCCAGCAGCTTCTCCGGGACAAGGACTGGAAACACCATATATTTT,CASSFSGTRTGNTIYF
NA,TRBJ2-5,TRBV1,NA,TGCACCAGCAGCCAGACGCAAGCTAGCGGGAGAAACTTGGGGGAGACCCAGTACTTC,CTSSQTQASGRNLGETQYF
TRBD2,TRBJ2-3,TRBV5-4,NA,TGTGCCAGCAGCTTGGTGGCGGGGCTAGCGGGGGTCCCCTCCGCCGATACGCAGTATTTT,CASSLVAGLAGVPSADTQYF
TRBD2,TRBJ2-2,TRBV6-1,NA,TGTGCCAGCAGTGGGGTAGCGGGGGGGAGGACCGGGGAGCTGTTTTTT,CASSGVAGGRTGELFF
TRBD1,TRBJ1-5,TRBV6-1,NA,TGTGCCAGCAGTGAGGGTTGGGACAGAAAAGGAAGCAATCAGCCCCAGCATTTT,CASSEGWDRKGSNQPQHF
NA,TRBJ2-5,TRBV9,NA,TGTGCCAGCATCTCCAAAGCCAAGGAGACCCAGTACTTC,CASISKAKETQYF
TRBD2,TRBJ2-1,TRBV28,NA,TGTGCCAGCAGTTTAATGGCTAGCGGGAAATACAATGAGCAGTTCTTC,CASSLMASGKYNEQFF
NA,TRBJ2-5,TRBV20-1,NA,TGCAGTGCTGGCAGACAAGAGACCCAGTACTTC,CSAGRQETQYF
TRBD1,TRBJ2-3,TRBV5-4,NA,TGTGCCAGCAGCCGACAGGGGGCGCATAGCACAGATACGCAGTATTTT,CASSRQGAHSTDTQYF
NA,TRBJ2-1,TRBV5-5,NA,TGTGCCAGCAGCTGGTCTACGGGATATGAGCAGTTCTTC,CASSWSTGYEQFF
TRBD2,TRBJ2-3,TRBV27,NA,TGTGCCAGCAGTTTTAGCGCGGGAGGCACAGATACGCAGTATTTT,CASSFSAGGTDTQYF
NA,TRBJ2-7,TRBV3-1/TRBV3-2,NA,TGTGCCAGCAGCCAAGCTCAAGGGAGGGAGCAGTACTTC,CASSQAQGREQYF
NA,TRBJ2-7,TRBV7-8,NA,TGTGCCAGCAGCCGGATGGCGGGTTCGGGCGAGCAGTACTTC,CASSRMAGSGEQYF
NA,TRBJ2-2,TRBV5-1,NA,TGCGCCAGCAGCTTGGTGATAGGGGGGGACACCGGGGAGCTGTTTTTT,CASSLVIGGDTGELFF
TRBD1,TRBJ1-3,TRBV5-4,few,TGTGCCAGCAGCTTGGGCCTACAGGGGGCGCGAAACACCATATATTTT,CASSLGLQGARNTIYF
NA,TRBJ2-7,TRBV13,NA,TGTGCCAGCAGCTCCAGTGCTCGGGGACTTAATGACGAGCAGTACTTC,CASSSSARGLNDEQYF
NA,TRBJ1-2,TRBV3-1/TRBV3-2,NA,TGTGCCAGCAGCCAAGACAGGGTGGCCTATGGCTACACCTTC,CASSQDRVAYGYTF
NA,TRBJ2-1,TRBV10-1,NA,TGCGCCAGCAGTGAGTCTGCCGGGGGACCCTACAATGAGCAGTTCTTC,CASSESAGGPYNEQFF
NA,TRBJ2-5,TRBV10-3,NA,TGTGCCATCAGTGAGTCCGGGACGGGGAGGAAAGAGACCCAGTACTTC,CAISESGTGRKETQYF
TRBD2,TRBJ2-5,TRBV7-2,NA,TGTGCCAGCAGCTTATCGAGGCCGGGAGGGCCGGAGACCCAGTACTTC,CASSLSRPGGPETQYF
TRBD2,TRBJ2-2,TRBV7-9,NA,TGTGCCAGCAGCTGGGAGGGGCCCACCGGGGAGCTGTTTTTT,CASSWEGPTGELFF
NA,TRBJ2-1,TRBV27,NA,TGTGCCAGCAGTTTATCGTACTCCCCTGCGAACAATGAGCAGTTCTTC,CASSLSYSPANNEQFF
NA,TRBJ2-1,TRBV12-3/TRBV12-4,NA,TGTGCCAGCAGTAGGGGGACTGAGCAGTTCTTC,CASSRGTEQFF